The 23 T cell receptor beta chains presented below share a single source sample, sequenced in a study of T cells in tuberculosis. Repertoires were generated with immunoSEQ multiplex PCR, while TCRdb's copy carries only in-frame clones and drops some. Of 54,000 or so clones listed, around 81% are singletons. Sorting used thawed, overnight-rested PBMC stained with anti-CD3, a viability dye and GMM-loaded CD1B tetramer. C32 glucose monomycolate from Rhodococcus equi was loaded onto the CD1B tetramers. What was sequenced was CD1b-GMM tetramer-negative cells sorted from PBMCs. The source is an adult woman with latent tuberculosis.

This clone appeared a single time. Here the CDR3 DNA reads TGTGCCAGCAGCTTGGCCGGACAGAACACTGAAGCTTTCTTT. Its protein is CASSLAGQNTEAFF. This chain joins TRBV5-4 and TRBJ1-1; D possibly corresponds to TRBD1 (5 bases). Germline V CDR1 and CDR2: SGHNT, YYREEE (reference sequence). V was shortened by 0 bases and J by 1 base, with 7 bases between the two germline ends. The CDR3 totals 14 residues.

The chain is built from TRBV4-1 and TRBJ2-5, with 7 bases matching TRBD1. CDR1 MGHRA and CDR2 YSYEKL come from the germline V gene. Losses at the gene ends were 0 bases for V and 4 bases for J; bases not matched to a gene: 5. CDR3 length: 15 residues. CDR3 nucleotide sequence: TGCGCCAGCAGCCAAGATGACAGGGTAGGAGAGACCCAGTACTTC. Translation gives CASSQDDRVGETQYF.

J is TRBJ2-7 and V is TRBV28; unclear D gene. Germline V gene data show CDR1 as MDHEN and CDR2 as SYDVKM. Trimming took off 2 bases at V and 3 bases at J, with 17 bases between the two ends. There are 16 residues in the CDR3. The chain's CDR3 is CASSLPQGGSGYEQYF. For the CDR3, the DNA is TGTGCCAGCAGTTTACCCCAAGGCGGTTCGGGCTACGAGCAGTACTTC.

Written as DNA, the CDR3 is TGTGCCAGCTCACCGAAGGATGGGACAGGGCGCACAGATACGCAGTATTTT. This translates into CASSPKDGTGRTDTQYF. This chain links TRBV18 with TRBJ2-3; 9 nucleotides match TRBD1. This CDR3 spans 17 amino acids. V trimming: 3 bases; J trimming: 1 base; junction bases outside the gene matches: 8. The germline V gene has CDR1 KGHSH and CDR2 LQKENI.

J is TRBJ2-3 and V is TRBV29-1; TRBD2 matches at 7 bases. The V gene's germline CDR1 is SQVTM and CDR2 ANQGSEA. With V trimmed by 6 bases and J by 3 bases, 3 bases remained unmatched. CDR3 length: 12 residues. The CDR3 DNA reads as TGCAGCGTACGGGAGGCTACAGATACGCAGTATTTT. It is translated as CSVREATDTQYF.

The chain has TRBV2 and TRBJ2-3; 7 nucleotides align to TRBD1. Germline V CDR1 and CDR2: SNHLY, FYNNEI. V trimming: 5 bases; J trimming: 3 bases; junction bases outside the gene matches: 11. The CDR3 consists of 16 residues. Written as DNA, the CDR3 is TGTGCCAGCAGTTCCAGTGACAGGGCTGGGACAGATACGCAGTATTTT. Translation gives CASSSSDRAGTDTQYF.

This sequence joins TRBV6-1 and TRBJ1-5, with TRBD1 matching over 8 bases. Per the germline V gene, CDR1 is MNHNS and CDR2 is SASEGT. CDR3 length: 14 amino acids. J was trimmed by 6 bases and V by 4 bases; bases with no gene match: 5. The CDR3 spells CASSVDRAGQPQHF. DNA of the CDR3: TGTGCCAGCAGTGTGGACAGGGCGGGTCAGCCCCAGCATTTT.

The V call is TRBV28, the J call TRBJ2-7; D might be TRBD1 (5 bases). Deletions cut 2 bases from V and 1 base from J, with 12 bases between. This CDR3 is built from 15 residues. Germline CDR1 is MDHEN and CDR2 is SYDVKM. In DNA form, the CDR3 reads TGTGCCAGCAGTTTAACCGGGCAGGGTTCCTACGAGCAGTACTTC. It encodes CASSLTGQGSYEQYF.

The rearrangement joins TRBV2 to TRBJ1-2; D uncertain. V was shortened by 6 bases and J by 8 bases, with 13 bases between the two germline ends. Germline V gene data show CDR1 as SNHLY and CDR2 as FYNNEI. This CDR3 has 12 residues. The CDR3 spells CASRGPAGGYTF. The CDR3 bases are TGTGCCAGCAGGGGCCCAGCGGGGGGCTACACCTTC.

CDR3 amino acids: CASSLRGQGPRTYDYNEQFF. CDR3 in DNA: TGTGCCAGCAGCTTAAGAGGACAGGGCCCACGCACCTATGATTACAATGAGCAGTTCTTC. The chain combines TRBV7-8 with TRBJ2-1; TRBD1 agrees at 8 bases. This CDR3 spans 20 amino acids. After removal of 2 bases from V and 4 bases from J, the junction contained 19 bases not matched to a gene. Germline lookup yields CDR1 SGHVS and CDR2 FQNEAQ.

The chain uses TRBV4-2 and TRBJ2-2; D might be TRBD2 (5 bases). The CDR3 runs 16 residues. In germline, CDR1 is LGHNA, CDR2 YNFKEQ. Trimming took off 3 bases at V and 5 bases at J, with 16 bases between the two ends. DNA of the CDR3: TGTGCCAGCAGCCACCAAAGGGCGGGCGGGACCGGGGAGCTGTTTTTT. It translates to CASSHQRAGGTGELFF.

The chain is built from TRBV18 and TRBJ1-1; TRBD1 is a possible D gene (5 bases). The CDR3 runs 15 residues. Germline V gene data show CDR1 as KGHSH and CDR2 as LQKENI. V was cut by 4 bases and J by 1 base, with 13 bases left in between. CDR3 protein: CASSLGKGKNTEAFF. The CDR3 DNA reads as TGTGCCAGCTCACTGGGAAAGGGGAAGAACACTGAAGCTTTCTTT.

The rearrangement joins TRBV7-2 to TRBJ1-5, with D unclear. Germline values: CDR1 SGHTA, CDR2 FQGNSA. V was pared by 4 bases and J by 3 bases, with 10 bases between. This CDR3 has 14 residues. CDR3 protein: CASSSDTINQPQHF. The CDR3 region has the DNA TGTGCCAGCAGCTCCGACACGATCAATCAGCCCCAGCATTTT.

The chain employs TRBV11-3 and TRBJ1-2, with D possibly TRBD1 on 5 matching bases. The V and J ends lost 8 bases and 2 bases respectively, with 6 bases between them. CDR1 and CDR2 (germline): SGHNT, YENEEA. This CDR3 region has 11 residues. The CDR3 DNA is TGTGCCAGCGGGGCAAACTATGGCTACACCTTC. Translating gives CASGANYGYTF.

The CDR3, as DNA: TGTGCCAGCAGCATCGGACAGGGGCACGAGACCCAGTACTTC. It specifies CASSIGQGHETQYF. The V gene is TRBV9, the J gene TRBJ2-5, with 9 bases identical to TRBD1. CDR3 length equals 14 residues. J lost 5 bases, V lost 4 bases, and 6 bases had no gene match. Germline values: CDR1 SGDLS, CDR2 YYNGEE.

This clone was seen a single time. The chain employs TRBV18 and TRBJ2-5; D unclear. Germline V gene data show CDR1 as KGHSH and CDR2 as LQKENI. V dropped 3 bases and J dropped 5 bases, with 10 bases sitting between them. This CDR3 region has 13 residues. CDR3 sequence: CASSPNSGETQYF. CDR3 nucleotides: TGTGCCAGCTCACCGAACAGTGGGGAGACCCAGTACTTC.

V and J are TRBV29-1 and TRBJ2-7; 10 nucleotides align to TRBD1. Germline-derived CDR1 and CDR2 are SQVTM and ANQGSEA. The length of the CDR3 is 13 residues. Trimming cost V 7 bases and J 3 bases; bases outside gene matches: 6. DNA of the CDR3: TGCAGCGCTCTGGACAGGGGGATCTACGAGCAGTACTTC. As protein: CSALDRGIYEQYF.

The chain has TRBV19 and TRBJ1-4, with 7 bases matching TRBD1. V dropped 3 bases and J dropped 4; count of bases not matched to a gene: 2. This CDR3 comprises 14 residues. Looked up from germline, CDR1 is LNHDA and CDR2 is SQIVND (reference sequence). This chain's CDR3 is CASSITGDNEKLFF. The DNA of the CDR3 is TGTGCCAGTAGTATCACAGGGGATAATGAAAAACTGTTTTTT.

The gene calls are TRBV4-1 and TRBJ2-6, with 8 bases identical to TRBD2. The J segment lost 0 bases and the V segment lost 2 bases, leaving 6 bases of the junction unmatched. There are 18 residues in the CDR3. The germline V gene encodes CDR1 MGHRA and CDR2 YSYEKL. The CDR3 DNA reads TGCGCCAGCAGCCAACAGCCGGGGGGGGGCTCTGGGGCCAACGTCCTGACTTTC. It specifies CASSQQPGGGSGANVLTF.

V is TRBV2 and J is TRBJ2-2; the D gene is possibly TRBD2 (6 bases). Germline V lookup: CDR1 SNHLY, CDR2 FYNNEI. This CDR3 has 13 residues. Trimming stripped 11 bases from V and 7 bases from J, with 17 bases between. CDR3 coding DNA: TGTGCCGGCTCGGGGGAATTACACGGGGAGCTGTTTTTT. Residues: CAGSGELHGELFF.

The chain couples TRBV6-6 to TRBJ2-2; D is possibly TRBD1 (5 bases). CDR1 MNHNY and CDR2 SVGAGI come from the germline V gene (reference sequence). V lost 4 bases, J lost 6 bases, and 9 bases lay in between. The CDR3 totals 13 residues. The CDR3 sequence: CASSLTGSGELFF. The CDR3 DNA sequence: TGTGCCAGCAGTTTAACAGGCTCCGGGGAGCTGTTTTTT.

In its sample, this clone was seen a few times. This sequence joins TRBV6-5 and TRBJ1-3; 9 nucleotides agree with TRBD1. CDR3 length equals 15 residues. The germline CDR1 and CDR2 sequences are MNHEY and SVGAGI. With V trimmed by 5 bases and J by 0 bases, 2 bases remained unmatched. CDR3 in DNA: TGTGCCAGCAGTGTGACAGGGGGCTCTGGAAACACCATATATTTT. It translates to CASSVTGGSGNTIYF.

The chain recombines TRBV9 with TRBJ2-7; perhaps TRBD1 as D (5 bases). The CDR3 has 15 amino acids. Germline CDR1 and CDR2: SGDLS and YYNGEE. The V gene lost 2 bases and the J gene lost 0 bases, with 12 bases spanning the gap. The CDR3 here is CASSVADTYSYEQYF. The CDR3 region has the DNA TGTGCCAGCAGCGTGGCGGACACCTACTCCTACGAGCAGTACTTC.